Listed below are T cell receptor beta chains from one sample, sequenced in a study of OX40 agonist ivuxolimab in advanced cancers. Clones were read by immunoSEQ multiplex PCR, and TCRdb kept only the in-frame ones, dropping some. The table lists about 91,000 clones, 80% to 85% of them singletons, with 0.9% to 1.2% in the top ten. The source was CD4+ or CD8+ T cells sorted from blood, collected in a trial of the OX40 agonist ivuxolimab. The receptor set was obtained from an adult with an advanced solid tumor such as melanoma, head and neck, liver or kidney cancer. The CDR3 runs from the conserved cysteine through the conserved F or W. Each record gives: V gene, clone size, J gene, D gene, CDR3 DNA, CDR3 protein. D genes are given only for firm matches. Size is stated for part of the rows, as once, few or many counts, or as a class when the clone is expanded.

TRBV25-1	NA	TRBJ2-1	NA	TGTGCCAGCAGTGAATTGGGAAAGGGGCCCACCGCCTACAATGAGCAGTTCTTC	CASSELGKGPTAYNEQFF
TRBV5-6	NA	TRBJ2-5	TRBD1	TGTGCCAGCAGCTTGGATACAGGGGGCCAAGAGACCCAGTACTTC	CASSLDTGGQETQYF
TRBV19	NA	TRBJ2-3	TRBD2	TGTGCCAGTAGTATAGGACTAGCGGGGCGCACAGATACGCAGTATTTT	CASSIGLAGRTDTQYF
TRBV11-2	NA	TRBJ2-1	TRBD2	TGTGCCAGCAGCTTGGTAGCGGGGGTCATCATTGAGCAGTTCTTC	CASSLVAGVIIEQFF
TRBV28	NA	TRBJ2-7	NA	TGTGCCAGCAGTTTCTTCAGGGCGGGTCTCGAGCAGTACTTC	CASSFFRAGLEQYF
TRBV6-6	once	TRBJ2-3	TRBD2	TGTGCCAGCAAGGTACTAGCGGGGGCTAGCACAGATACGCAGTATTTT	CASKVLAGASTDTQYF
TRBV7-3	few	TRBJ1-6	NA	TGTGCCAGCAGCCTAACCGGAGAGGGATCCCTCCACTTT	CASSLTGEGSLHF
TRBV19	once	TRBJ1-5	NA	TGTGCCTCAGCGGACCATAGCAATCAGCCCCAGCATTTT	CASADHSNQPQHF
TRBV7-3	NA	TRBJ2-3	TRBD2	TGTGCCAGCAGCTTGCGGGGGGGCCTAGCGACAGATACGCAGTATTTT	CASSLRGGLATDTQYF
TRBV6-1	NA	TRBJ2-7	TRBD1	TGTGCCAGCAGTGAAGGGGACAGCATCTCCTACGAGCAGTACTTC	CASSEGDSISYEQYF
TRBV28	NA	TRBJ2-2	NA	TGTGCCAGCAGTTTAACTGTTCCGAACACCGGGGAGCTGTTTTTT	CASSLTVPNTGELFF
TRBV27	NA	TRBJ1-2	NA	TGTGCCAGCAGTCCCGGCCCCTATGGCTACACCTTC	CASSPGPYGYTF
TRBV7-2	NA	TRBJ2-7	TRBD2	TGTGCCAGCAGCCCCTACTACAGCGGGGGAATGTACGAGCAGTACTTC	CASSPYYSGGMYEQYF
TRBV2	NA	TRBJ2-5	TRBD1	TGTGCCAGCAGTTCGGTTCGGGACAGGGCGACCCAGTACTTC	CASSSVRDRATQYF
TRBV5-5	NA	TRBJ1-2	NA	TGTGCCAGCGGCGAGGTTATGGGGAACTATGGCTACACCTTC	CASGEVMGNYGYTF
TRBV9	NA	TRBJ2-3	NA	TGTGCCAGCAGCGTATTTGGGTTAGGTTCCACAGATACGCAGTATTTT	CASSVFGLGSTDTQYF
TRBV6-5	NA	TRBJ2-4	TRBD2	TGTGCCAGCAGTTCAGGACTAGCGGGCTTTTCGTCGCAGTACTTC	CASSSGLAGFSSQYF
TRBV6-1	NA	TRBJ1-1	NA	TGTGCCAGCAGTGACCTCGCGAGTAGTACTGAAGCTTTCTTT	CASSDLASSTEAFF
TRBV7-7	NA	TRBJ2-5	NA	TGTGCCAGCAGCTTAGGTGCCCTCAGGGGACAAGAGACCCAGTACTTC	CASSLGALRGQETQYF
TRBV6-4	NA	TRBJ1-5	TRBD1	TGTGCCAGCAGTCAAGACAGGGATCAGCCCCAGCATTTT	CASSQDRDQPQHF
TRBV5-6	NA	TRBJ2-5	NA	TGTGCCAGCAGTGTAGGGGAAGAGACCCAGTACTTC	CASSVGEETQYF
TRBV5-5	NA	TRBJ1-2	NA	TGTGCCAGCAGGCCACCCGGGGGGCGTGATGGCTACACCTTC	CASRPPGGRDGYTF
TRBV7-9	NA	TRBJ2-5	NA	TGTGCCAGCAGTATGTCCCGCCGGGTCCGACAAGAGACCCAGTACTTC	CASSMSRRVRQETQYF
TRBV4-1	NA	TRBJ2-5	TRBD1	TGCGCCAGCAGCCAATGGACAGGATTCCAAGAGACCCAGTACTTC	CASSQWTGFQETQYF
TRBV9	NA	TRBJ1-1	TRBD1	TGTGCCAGCAGCGTAGATTCCCGCGGACAGGCCCTAAGGAACACTGAAGCTTTCTTT	CASSVDSRGQALRNTEAFF
TRBV11-2	few	TRBJ1-5	NA	TGTGCCAGCAGCCTACAGGCGATCGGGCAGCCCCAGCATTTT	CASSLQAIGQPQHF
TRBV28	NA	TRBJ2-6	TRBD1	TGTGCCAGCACCACCTTCCCCGGGACAGGGGTTTCTGGGGCCAACGTCCTGACTTTC	CASTTFPGTGVSGANVLTF
TRBV7-2	NA	TRBJ2-5	NA	TGTGCCAGCACCCAAGACACAGCGGGTGAGACCCAGTACTTC	CASTQDTAGETQYF
TRBV11-1	NA	TRBJ1-6	NA	TGTGCCAGCAGCCCTCGGGGGCAGAACTCACCCCTCCACTTT	CASSPRGQNSPLHF
TRBV5-1	NA	TRBJ2-5	NA	TGCGCCAGCAGCTTGGGGACTCGGTGGGAGACCCAGTACTTC	CASSLGTRWETQYF
TRBV7-2	NA	TRBJ1-2	NA	TGTGCCAGCAGCTCTGGACGGATCTATGGCTACACCTTC	CASSSGRIYGYTF
TRBV19	NA	TRBJ1-5	NA	TGTGCCAGTAGTATCCCAGGTGGCCCTGGGGGTCAGCCCCAGCATTTT	CASSIPGGPGGQPQHF